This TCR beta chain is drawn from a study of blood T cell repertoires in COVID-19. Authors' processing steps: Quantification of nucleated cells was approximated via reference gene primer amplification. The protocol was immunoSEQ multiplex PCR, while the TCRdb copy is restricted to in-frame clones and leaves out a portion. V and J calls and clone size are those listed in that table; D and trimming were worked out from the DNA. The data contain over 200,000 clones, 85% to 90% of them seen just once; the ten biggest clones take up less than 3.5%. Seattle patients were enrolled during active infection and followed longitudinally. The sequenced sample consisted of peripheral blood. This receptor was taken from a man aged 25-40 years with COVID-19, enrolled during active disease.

CDR3 nucleotides: TGTGCCAGCAGTTTGAGACAGCCTGAAAAACTGTTTTTT. It yields the protein CASSLRQPEKLFF. The gene calls are TRBV12-3 or TRBV12-4 and TRBJ1-4; perhaps TRBD1 as D (5 bases). The CDR3 runs 13 residues. Trimming took 3 bases from V and 7 from J, leaving 9 bases between them.